The clone carrying this T cell receptor (beta chain) appeared once. Its antigen is still unknown. These data originate in a study of OX40 agonist ivuxolimab in advanced cancers. At the level of the study: At 0.01 to 10 mg/kg, ivuxolimab was administered intravenously to patients every 2 weeks. Study conclusions and caveats: Average numbers of expanded clones were greater in CD8+ T cells than in CD4+. Clonal expansion among partial responders at 0.1-3.0 mg/kg ranked near the lowest.

V was pared by 5 bases and J by 6 bases, with 16 bases between. CDR1 is LNHNV, CDR2 YYDKDF, per germline (reference sequence). There are 14 residues in the CDR3. Sequencing used immunoSEQ multiplex PCR; TCRdb keeps in-frame clones, though not all of them. The sample lists tens of thousands of clones, 80% to 95% seen once, with almost 25% in the top ten. The TCR was taken from an adult with an advanced solid tumor such as melanoma, head and neck, liver or kidney cancer. This sample comprised CD4+ or CD8+ T cells sorted from blood, obtained in a trial of the OX40 agonist ivuxolimab. This chain connects TRBV15 to TRBJ1-2; possibly TRBD1 for D (5 bases). The CDR3 nucleotides are TGTGCCACCAGCCCAGTTCGGGGGGGGAATGGCTACACCTTC. Encoded protein: CATSPVRGGNGYTF.